The clone carrying this TCR beta chain has ten or more counts. Its target is not known. One junction end disagrees with the germline gene, perhaps due to a read error. The CDR3 sequence is 14 residues long. Germline assignment: CDR1 SQVTM and CDR2 ANQGSEA. The data belong to a study of T-cell reconstitution after alpha-beta-depleted transplantation in children. Study-level points and caveats: After transplant, high TCRbeta diversity at day 60 in some patients arose from surviving recipient T cells and thymic progenitors. Newly produced T cells mostly provided counts and TCRbeta diversity after one year, as hyperexpanded clones declined.

A TCRbeta library incorporating unique molecular identifiers was prepared. TCRdb reanalysed the PCR reads using MiXCR and keeps one entry per CDR3 protein. The data hold a few hundred thousand distinct CDR3 sequences, with roughly a tenth observed a single time. The sequencing used PBMCs, collected before TCRalphabeta/CD19-depleted stem cell transplant. This receptor was identified in a boy in the first two years of life with acute myeloid leukemia, due to receive a stem cell transplant. This chain links TRBV29-1 with TRBJ2-2; D possibly corresponds to TRBD1 (5 bases). Here the CDR3 DNA reads TGCGGCGTTTCCTTGAACTGGGGCGCCGGGGAGCTGTTTTTT. It translates to CGVSLNWGAGELFF.